Detailed here is one T cell receptor (beta chain). Its cognate antigen is unknown. The DNA ends 3 residues before the CDR3 does, and the rest of the CDR3 is filled in from the germline J gene. The protocol was immunoSEQ multiplex PCR, while the TCRdb copy is restricted to in-frame clones and leaves out a portion. Recorded here are roughly 22,000 clones; the top ten clones represent around 3%. All donors had a single incident cervical HPV16 infection, not prevalent. This sample is part of a study of T cells in women clearing cervical HPV infection. As for the study in general: For cases, blood was sampled a median around 150 days after lesion detection, interquartile range 90 to 200 days. Whole-study results and caveats: Controls had more TRBV6-7 (approximately 0.15%) than cases (about 0.11%). CIN3+ cases had significantly higher TCR repertoire richness than controls, but evenness did not differ.

V gave up 7 bases and J gave up 3 bases; unmatched junction bases: 3. The CDR3 runs 12 residues. CDR1 is SQVTM and CDR2 is ANQGSEA in the germline V gene. This chain uses TRBV29-1 with TRBJ1-5; 7 bases map to TRBD1. The sequence came from a woman between 18 and 75 years old with a cervical HPV16 infection that either progressed to CIN3+ or cleared (not recorded which). Source material: blood buffy coat. CDR3 bases read: TGCAGCGCAGGGGGTTACAATCAGCCC. Protein product: CSAGGYNQP. The full CDR3 protein reads CSAGGYNQPQHF. Supplemented by reference TRBV29-1 and TRBJ1-5, the full variable domain reads SAVISQKPSRDICQRGTSLTIQCQVDSQVTMMFWYRQQPGQSLTLIATANQGSEATYESGFVIDKFPISRPNLTFSTLTVSNMSPEDSSIYLCSAGGYNQPQHFGDGTRLSIL.